These T cell receptor beta chains were read from a single sample in a study of PD-1 blockade in classical Hodgkin lymphoma. The assay was immunoSEQ multiplex PCR, and TCRdb's table has in-frame clones only and misses some. The sample gives 21,000 or so clones, 75% to 90% of which show up once; about an eighth is in the top ten. The sample was peripheral blood mononuclear cells (PBMCs), taken before the fourth cycle of nivolumab. The receptor source for this set is a human donor with classical Hodgkin lymphoma. Each CDR3 is given with its conserved first and last residue. The D gene is left open where the match is weak. Rows give clone size only sometimes, using once, few, many, or a class for an expanded clone.

size,D,V,J,CDR3,DNA
.,.,TRBV18,TRBJ2-7,CASSPPVGSPSSYEQYF,TGTGCCAGCTCACCACCTGTAGGATCTCCCAGCTCCTACGAGCAGTACTTC
.,.,TRBV4-3,TRBJ1-6,CASQEGRNSPLHF,TGCGCCAGCCAGGAGGGCCGGAATTCACCCCTCCACTTT
.,.,TRBV7-9,TRBJ2-5,CASRARNTLQETQYF,TGTGCCAGCAGGGCCAGGAATACCCTCCAAGAGACCCAGTACTTC
.,.,TRBV7-2,TRBJ1-4,CASSLVMREKLFF,TGTGCCAGCAGCTTAGTAATGAGAGAAAAACTGTTTTTT
.,TRBD1,TRBV6-5,TRBJ1-3,CASRDRTGRGNTIYF,TGTGCCAGCAGAGACCGGACAGGGCGTGGAAACACCATATATTTT
.,.,TRBV14,TRBJ2-7,CASQDRGGLYEQYF,TGTGCCAGCCAAGACCGCGGGGGCCTCTACGAGCAGTACTTC
.,.,TRBV5-1,TRBJ2-6,CASSLDNLSGANVLTF,TGCGCCAGCAGCTTGGACAATCTCTCTGGGGCCAACGTCCTGACTTTC
once,.,TRBV11-2,TRBJ2-7,CASSSPGDFSF,TGTGCCAGCAGCTCCCCAGGGGACTTCTCGTTC
.,.,TRBV19,TRBJ2-3,CASRERVADTQYF,TGTGCCAGTAGGGAGCGGGTGGCAGATACGCAGTATTTT
.,.,TRBV2,TRBJ2-5,CASRTQETQYF,TGTGCCAGCAGGACACAAGAGACCCAGTACTTC
.,.,TRBV10-3,TRBJ1-1,CAIGSVPNTEAFF,TGTGCCATCGGTTCGGTCCCGAACACTGAAGCTTTCTTT
.,TRBD1,TRBV5-1,TRBJ1-2,CASSLLTTGFGYTF,TGCGCCAGCAGCTTATTGACGACAGGGTTTGGCTACACCTTC
once,.,TRBV25-1,TRBJ1-1,CASSVLLNTEAFF,TGTGCCAGCAGTGTACTCTTGAACACTGAAGCTTTCTTT
.,TRBD1,TRBV5-1,TRBJ1-2,CASSQTGNYGYTF,TGCGCCAGCAGCCAGACAGGGAACTATGGCTACACCTTC